The 10 T cell receptor beta chains listed next were all sequenced from one sample in a study of cytomegalovirus exposure and HLA in healthy donors. Vbeta (60) and Jbeta (13) primers were used in the PCR. Clones were read by immunoSEQ multiplex PCR, and TCRdb kept only the in-frame ones, dropping some. This sample has roughly 110,000 clones; 60% to 80% occur once, and the top ten carry approximately 1.9%. The sample comprised PBMCs. Receptors were obtained from a human donor in good health.

This chain connects TRBV2 to TRBJ1-5; 11 bases agree with TRBD1. The CDR3 runs to 16 residues. Losses at the gene ends were 1 base for V and 6 bases for J; bases not matched to a gene: 5. The germline CDR1 and CDR2 sequences are SNHLY and FYNNEI. The CDR3 DNA sequence: TGTGCCAGCAGTGAAGAAGGACAGGGGGCAGGTCAGCCCCAGCATTTT. Translation gives CASSEEGQGAGQPQHF.

The V and J genes are TRBV5-1 and TRBJ2-7; a weak D match, TRBD1 (6 bases). Germline V gene sequence: CDR1 SGHRS, CDR2 YFSETQ. V lost 8 bases and J 4 bases, leaving 10 bases between the germline ends. The length of the CDR3 is 11 residues. The CDR3 loop reads CASTQGYEQYF. The CDR3 coding sequence is TGCGCCAGTACACAGGGATACGAGCAGTACTTC.

This chain connects TRBV9 to TRBJ2-1, with 7 positions matching TRBD2. Per the germline V gene, CDR1 is SGDLS and CDR2 is YYNGEE. Trimming cost V 1 base and J 15 bases; bases outside gene matches: 7. The CDR3 contains 12 residues. CDR3 loop: CASSVSAGDPFF. The CDR3 bases are TGTGCCAGCAGCGTATCTGCGGGAGATCCGTTCTTC.

This clone occurred a few times. The J gene is TRBJ2-7, the V gene TRBV5-1; TRBD2 matches at 10 bases. This CDR3 region has 15 residues. J was trimmed by 6 bases and V by 0 bases; bases with no gene match: 6. CDR1 is SGHRS, CDR2 YFSETQ, per germline. Written as DNA, the CDR3 is TGCGCCAGCAGCTTGGTGGCTAGCGGGAGTGGCGAGCAGTACTTC. It encodes CASSLVASGSGEQYF.

The chain recombines TRBV30 with TRBJ1-1; D is unclear. The V gene's germline CDR1 is GTSNPN and CDR2 SVGIG (reference sequence). The V end lost 0 bases, the J end lost 2 bases, and 22 bases lay between the germline ends. This CDR3 spans 18 amino acids. This CDR3 is CAWSVSGFRKQENTEAFF. CDR3 nucleotides: TGTGCCTGGAGTGTCTCCGGCTTCAGGAAGCAAGAAAACACTGAAGCTTTCTTT.

This clone was recorded a few times. As DNA, the CDR3 is TGTGCCAGCAGCTTGACAGGGGCCAACACCGGGGAGCTGTTTTTT. It yields the protein CASSLTGANTGELFF. The chain uses TRBV5-4 and TRBJ2-2, with TRBD1 matching over 7 bases. The CDR3 is made up of 15 amino acids. Germline V gives CDR1 SGHNT, CDR2 YYREEE (reference sequence). The V gene end was trimmed by 1 base and the J gene end by 2 bases; junction bases not matched to a gene: 2.

V gene TRBV5-1 combines with J gene TRBJ1-2; D gene unclear. Trimming cost V 2 bases and J 2 bases, with 7 bases left between them. The CDR3 loop spans 13 amino acids. Germline V lookup: CDR1 SGHRS, CDR2 YFSETQ. This CDR3 is CASSLGDNYGYTF. CDR3 coding DNA: TGCGCCAGCAGCTTAGGAGACAACTATGGCTACACCTTC.

A remark on this clone: One end of the junction does not line up with germline, which may come from a read error. Other DNA sequences within the sample encode an identical CDR3. V and J are TRBV10-3 and TRBJ1-1; no clear D. The germline gives CDR1 ENHRY, CDR2 SYGVKD. The CDR3 contains 12 residues. The CDR3 nucleotides are TGTGCCATCAGTGAGAGCCGGACTGAAGCCTTCTTT. Protein product: CAISESRTEAFF.

In this sample, this clone turned up a few times. CDR3 protein: CASSLGTGGGNEKLFF. The CDR3 nucleotides read TGTGCCAGCAGTTTAGGTACAGGGGGGGGAAATGAAAAACTGTTTTTT. The chain recombines TRBV27 with TRBJ1-4; TRBD1 agrees at 8 bases. Germline CDR1 and CDR2: MNHEY and SMNVEV (reference sequence). This CDR3 contains 16 residues. V lost 2 bases to trimming and J lost 5 bases; unmatched junction nucleotides: 7.

The J gene is TRBJ2-1, the V gene TRBV6-1, with TRBD1 matching over 9 bases. J gave up 6 bases and V 4 bases, and 13 bases lay outside the gene matches. This CDR3 has 17 amino acids. Germline V gene sequence: CDR1 MNHNS, CDR2 SASEGT. The CDR3 nucleotides read TGTGCCAGCAGTGCCCGCCTGGGACAGGGAGGCCGCAATGAGCAGTTCTTC. This encodes CASSARLGQGGRNEQFF.